The TCR beta chain described here comes from a study of cytotoxic CD8 clonotypes in ibrutinib-treated CLL. Background on the study: Response sampling took place at median about 12 months of treatment, range 6 to 36.

The authors obtained roughly 1.8 micrograms of genomic DNA from cryopreserved PBMCs for TCR beta libraries. CDR1 is SGHRS and CDR2 is YFSETQ in the germline V gene. The CDR3 has 14 amino acids. V was pared by 2 bases and J by 6 bases, with 15 bases between. Worth noting for this clone: No antigen is known for it.

Using immunoSEQ multiplex PCR, the repertoire was profiled, and TCRdb retains in-frame clones only, with some absent. This sample has roughly 190,000 clones; around three quarters occur once, and the top ten carry roughly an eighth. Broader study findings: Ibrutinib response saw clonality rise, and progression saw it return toward baseline. With treatment, public clonotypes, which were uncommon, either contracted or remained stable.

This material consisted of PBMCs, taken after 24 months of ibrutinib treatment. The rearrangement links TRBV5-1 to TRBJ2-7, with D possibly being TRBD1 or TRBD2 (5 bases each). The receptor was derived from a human donor with chronic lymphocytic leukemia. The CDR3 reads CASSLWDRLGEQYF. The CDR3, as DNA: TGCGCCAGCAGCTTATGGGACCGCCTGGGCGAGCAGTACTTC.